At least ten counts were recorded for the clone carrying this T cell receptor (beta chain). Antigen: not known. The entry originates in a study of T cells in Graves' hyperthyroidism and ophthalmopathy. Study-wide points: Blood also carried most thyroid clonotypes expanded above 0.001.

The CDR3 runs to 16 residues. The germline V gene encodes CDR1 KGHSH and CDR2 LQKENI. Unmatched junction bases numbered 7, after V lost 1 base and J lost 4 bases. The CDR3 regions of TCR beta were amplified from RNA transcripts. In the first-round RT-PCR of the TCR CDR3, the HTBI primer set was used. TCRdb passed the multiplex PCR reads through MiXCR, listing each CDR3 protein once. The profile covers some 560,000 distinct CDR3 sequences, with around 15% appearing a single time and roughly 13% taken by the ten largest. The study left out patients who had uncontrolled infection, other autoimmune disease, pregnancy or lactation. Fresh peripheral blood, approximately 10 ml, yielded the PBMCs.

The rearrangement joins TRBV18 to TRBJ2-5, with TRBD1 matching 9 bases. This receptor was identified in a woman aged 40-49 years with Graves' hyperthyroidism. Material: blood. CDR3 nucleotides: TGTGCCAGCTCACCACAGGGACAGGGCGTCGGAGAGACCCAGTACTTC. This gives the protein CASSPQGQGVGETQYF.